Following are 12 T cell receptor beta chains from one sample sequenced in a study of blood T cell repertoires in COVID-19. Only in-frame clones appear in the TCRdb table, and some are missing; sequencing was by immunoSEQ multiplex PCR. The table lists about 200,000 clones, about 90% of them singletons. Material for sequencing was peripheral blood. These receptor sequences come from a man aged 18 to 29 with active or convalescent COVID-19.

There are a few counts of this clone. The sample carries other DNA sequences with the same CDR3. CDR3 nucleotide sequence: TGTGCCAGCAGCCCGCGACAGTCAACTAATGAAAAACTGTTTTTT. It translates to CASSPRQSTNEKLFF. This chain joins TRBV9 and TRBJ1-4, with a tentative D call TRBD1 (5 bases). The V gene's germline CDR1 is SGDLS and CDR2 YYNGEE. The CDR3 totals 15 residues. With 4 bases removed from V and 0 bases from J, the gap between germline ends came to 10 bases.

The V and J genes are TRBV2 and TRBJ1-6; 7 nucleotides line up with TRBD1. Looked up from germline, CDR1 is SNHLY and CDR2 is FYNNEI. Unmatched junction bases numbered 5, after V lost 2 bases and J lost 7 bases. This CDR3 has 15 amino acids. The CDR3: CASSEIAGGNSPLHF. DNA of the CDR3: TGTGCCAGCAGTGAAATTGCAGGGGGAAATTCACCCCTCCACTTT. Complete variable domain (other parts from reference TRBV2 and TRBJ1-6): EPEVTQTPSHQVTQMGQEVILRCVPISNHLYFYWYRQILGQKVEFLVSFYNNEISEKSEIFDDQFSVERPDGSNFTLKIRSTKLEDSAMYFCASSEIAGGNSPLHFGNGTRLTVT.

This sequence joins TRBV11-3 and TRBJ2-7; 8 bases fit TRBD1. The germline CDR1 and CDR2 sequences are SGHNT and YENEEA. There are 14 residues in the CDR3. Trimming at V came to 6 bases and at J to 1 base, leaving 5 bases not matched to a gene. The DNA of the CDR3 is TGTGCCAGCAGTCCCGGGACAGGTTCCTACGAGCAGTACTTC. Amino acids: CASSPGTGSYEQYF.

This clone was counted once. CDR3 sequence (DNA): TGTGCCAGCAGTGAGACTAGCGGGGGGGCCACAGATACGCAGTATTTT. It is translated as CASSETSGGATDTQYF. The chain has TRBV6-1 and TRBJ2-3; TRBD2 matches at 14 bases. The CDR3 has 16 residues. Germline V lookup: CDR1 MNHNS, CDR2 SASEGT. Trimming took 3 bases from V and 2 from J; bases not matched to a gene: 1.

This chain uses TRBV5-1 with TRBJ1-1, with a weak D call TRBD1 (5 bases). Trimming shortened V by 1 base and J by 8 bases, and 15 bases separated the two germline ends. This CDR3 has 14 amino acids. The germline V gene encodes CDR1 SGHRS and CDR2 YFSETQ. CDR3: CASSLTQGLTEAFF. The CDR3, as DNA: TGCGCCAGCAGCTTGACTCAGGGACTAACGGAAGCTTTCTTT.

This sequence joins TRBV6-5 and TRBJ1-1; TRBD1 matches at 9 bases. CDR3 length: 13 amino acids. After removal of 7 bases from V and 4 bases from J, the junction contained 4 bases not matched to a gene. Germline V gene lookup returns CDR1 MNHEY and CDR2 SVGAGI. The CDR3 sequence: CASTSTGGTEAFF. The DNA of the CDR3 is TGTGCCAGCACTTCGACAGGGGGCACTGAAGCTTTCTTT.

V gene TRBV2 combines with J gene TRBJ2-1; D may be TRBD1 (5 bases). V was shortened by 6 bases and J by 4 bases, with 13 bases between the two germline ends. The length of the CDR3 is 14 residues. Germline loops: CDR1 SNHLY, CDR2 FYNNEI. The CDR3 protein is CASRGQGAYNEQFF. The CDR3, as DNA: TGTGCCAGCAGAGGACAAGGGGCTTACAATGAGCAGTTCTTC.

The chain has TRBV10-3 and TRBJ1-1; maybe TRBD1 (6 bases). This CDR3 is 15 amino acids long. Trimming shortened V by 4 bases and J by 1 base, and 13 bases separated the two germline ends. Germline CDR1 is ENHRY and CDR2 is SYGVKD. The CDR3 here is CAISGARGSNTEAFF. The DNA for the CDR3 is TGTGCCATCAGTGGGGCCAGGGGCTCGAACACTGAAGCTTTCTTT.

The genes are TRBV7-3 and TRBJ2-3; the match to TRBD2 covers 9 bases. Trimming at V came to 2 bases and at J to 1 base, leaving 4 bases not matched to a gene. Per germline, CDR1 SGHTA and CDR2 FQGTGA. The CDR3 length is 16 residues. This CDR3 is CASSLVPSGGTDTQYF. In DNA, the CDR3 is TGTGCCAGCAGCTTAGTTCCTAGCGGGGGCACAGATACGCAGTATTTT.

The gene calls are TRBV11-3 and TRBJ1-1, with D unclear. Germline V CDR1 and CDR2: SGHNT, YENEEA. The CDR3 length is 14 residues. V was trimmed by 5 bases and J by 1 base, leaving 11 bases between them. CDR3 protein: CASSESPGNTEAFF. The CDR3 DNA sequence: TGTGCCAGCAGCGAGAGCCCAGGGAACACTGAAGCTTTCTTT.

Regarding this clone: The identical CDR3 is also encoded by other nucleotide sequences in the sample. This sequence joins TRBV19 and TRBJ2-3; D perhaps matches TRBD2 (6 bases). V shed 3 bases and J shed 2 bases, with 9 bases lying between them. From germline, CDR1 is LNHDA and CDR2 SQIVND (reference sequence). CDR3 length: 14 amino acids. The CDR3 DNA is TGTGCCAGTAGTATTTCGGGGGACACAGATACGCAGTATTTT. The encoded protein is CASSISGDTDTQYF.

The chain uses TRBV5-1 and TRBJ1-1, with 9 bases aligning to TRBD1. This CDR3 is built from 16 residues. Germline V gives CDR1 SGHRS, CDR2 YFSETQ. Trimming removed 0 bases from V and 3 bases from J; junction bases left unmatched: 6. The DNA of the CDR3 is TGCGCCAGCAGCTTGGACAGGGGGCTTGTGTACACTGAAGCTTTCTTT. Its protein product is CASSLDRGLVYTEAFF.